This paragraph reports one T cell receptor (beta chain). Its antigen is not identified. This sample is drawn from a study of radiotherapy plus CTLA-4 blockade in lung cancer. Study background: 15% to 20% of enrolled patients responded objectively, and about 30% had disease control.

The CDR3 covers 16 residues. Trimming removed 4 bases from V and 5 bases from J; junction bases left unmatched: 15. Here immunoSEQ multiplex PCR was the method, and the copy in TCRdb shows in-frame clones only, minus some. The profile shows roughly 73,000 clones, around 87% of them singletons. Study results and caveats: The study found tumor-derived TCR clones expanded in blood after radiotherapy plus ipilimumab.

The specimen comprised peripheral blood, sampled from a patient treated with radiotherapy plus ipilimumab. The TCR was taken from a human donor with non-small cell lung cancer that progressed on radiotherapy plus ipilimumab. The V call is TRBV5-3, the J call TRBJ2-7, with TRBD2 matching over 7 bases. TRBV5-3 is an ORF for which the function is uncertain. The CDR3 sequence is CARSLYGLADSNEQYF. CDR3 DNA sequence: TGTGCCAGAAGCCTATACGGCCTAGCGGATTCTAACGAGCAGTACTTC.